Shown below are 16 T cell receptor beta chains from a single sample sequenced in a study of PD-L1 blockade in urothelial cancer. Here immunoSEQ multiplex PCR was the method, and the copy in TCRdb shows in-frame clones only, minus some. The table has tens of thousands of clones, over 75% seen once. The time point is: pretreatment peripheral blood. Sequencing was performed on PBMCs, taken around atezolizumab (anti-PD-L1) treatment. The receptors were sampled from a man aged 60 to 69 with urothelial cancer.

The chain uses TRBV20-1 and TRBJ1-1; D uncertain. The CDR3 loop spans 11 amino acids. Germline CDR1 reads DFQATT; CDR2 reads SNEGSKA (reference sequence). Trimming took off 0 bases at V and 8 bases at J, with 7 bases between the two ends. The CDR3: CSARDLAEAFF. The DNA for the CDR3 is TGCAGTGCTAGAGATCTGGCAGAAGCTTTCTTT.

The chain is built from TRBV5-6 and TRBJ2-3; TRBD2 is a possible D gene (5 bases). V dropped 1 base and J dropped 2 bases, with 14 bases sitting between them. The CDR3 has 16 residues. Germline V gives CDR1 SGHDT, CDR2 YYEEEE. The CDR3 protein is CASSLIPSGTTDTQYF. The CDR3 region has the DNA TGTGCCAGCAGCTTGATCCCCAGCGGAACCACAGATACGCAGTATTTT.

The chain uses TRBV28 and TRBJ2-3, with D hard to call. Trimming took 5 bases from V and 2 from J, leaving 14 bases between them. Germline loops: CDR1 MDHEN, CDR2 SYDVKM. This CDR3 region has 15 residues. This CDR3 reads CASSQAGAPTDTQYF. Here the CDR3 DNA reads TGTGCCAGCAGTCAGGCAGGCGCCCCCACAGATACGCAGTATTTT.

The rearrangement joins TRBV18 to TRBJ2-1, with D possibly TRBD1 on 6 matching bases. CDR1 is KGHSH and CDR2 is LQKENI in the germline V gene. V lost 8 bases and J 10 bases, leaving 12 bases between the germline ends. This CDR3 comprises 11 residues. The DNA of the CDR3 is TGTGCCAGCGTACAGGGTCTGGAGCAGTTCTTC. This codes for CASVQGLEQFF.

V is TRBV28 and J is TRBJ2-4; D perhaps matches TRBD1 (5 bases). Deletions cut 5 bases from V and 7 bases from J, with 18 bases between. Germline V lookup: CDR1 MDHEN, CDR2 SYDVKM. This CDR3 region has 15 residues. The CDR3 loop is CASSPIDRYPNIQYF. The DNA of the CDR3 is TGTGCCAGCAGTCCGATAGACAGATATCCCAACATTCAGTACTTC.

The chain employs TRBV5-1 and TRBJ1-1, with 7 bases lining up with TRBD1. The CDR3 length is 14 residues. Germline CDR1 SGHRS, CDR2 YFSETQ. J gave up 4 bases and V 4 bases, and 7 bases lay outside the gene matches. The CDR3 protein is CASSIDRDVTEAFF. The CDR3 bases are TGCGCCAGCAGCATAGACAGGGATGTCACTGAAGCTTTCTTT.

This clone was seen repeatedly, ten times or more. The chain carries TRBV5-1 and TRBJ1-6; 10 bases agree with TRBD1. The CDR3 length is 15 residues. Germline lookup yields CDR1 SGHRS and CDR2 YFSETQ. The V gene end was trimmed by 6 bases and the J gene end by 5 bases; junction bases not matched to a gene: 5. As DNA, the CDR3 is TGCGCCAGCACGATCGGACAGGGGGATAATTCACCCCTCCACTTT. It is translated as CASTIGQGDNSPLHF.

The rearrangement links TRBV4-2 to TRBJ2-2; a weak D match, TRBD2 (5 bases). Trimming removed 8 bases at V and 5 bases at J, with 12 bases between. The CDR3 consists of 13 residues. CDR1 and CDR2 from the germline V gene are LGHNA and YNFKEQ. The CDR3 coding sequence is TGTGCCAGCGGGAACGGGAAAACCGGGGAGCTGTTTTTT. It specifies CASGNGKTGELFF.

The chain has TRBV2 and TRBJ2-5; the D gene is possibly TRBD1 (5 bases). The CDR3 extends over 14 amino acids. The V gene's germline CDR1 is SNHLY and CDR2 FYNNEI. The V and J ends lost 4 bases and 2 bases respectively, with 11 bases between them. CDR3 in DNA: TGTGCCAGCAGTGTAGGGGTTGGGCAAGAGACCCAGTACTTC. Its protein is CASSVGVGQETQYF. The entire variable domain, with the rest obtained from reference TRBV2 and TRBJ2-5, is as follows: EPEVTQTPSHQVTQMGQEVILRCVPISNHLYFYWYRQILGQKVEFLVSFYNNEISEKSEIFDDQFSVERPDGSNFTLKIRSTKLEDSAMYFCASSVGVGQETQYFGPGTRLLVL.

This rearrangement joins TRBV27 to TRBJ2-2; D perhaps matches TRBD2 (6 bases). The germline V gene encodes CDR1 MNHEY and CDR2 SMNVEV (reference sequence). V lost 3 bases, J lost 0 bases, and 11 bases lay in between. The CDR3 runs to 16 residues. CDR3 residues: CASSLMGGSNTGELFF. The CDR3 DNA follows: TGTGCCAGCAGTTTGATGGGGGGTTCGAACACCGGGGAGCTGTTTTTT.

The chain uses TRBV19 and TRBJ1-1; possible D gene TRBD1, 5 bases. The ends were cut back, 6 bases at V and 3 bases at J, with 17 bases in the middle. The CDR3 has 15 amino acids. CDR1 LNHDA and CDR2 SQIVND come from the germline V gene (reference sequence). CDR3 DNA: TGTGCCAGTAGCTTCGCAGGGTTTGGGTACACTGAAGCTTTCTTT. This translates into CASSFAGFGYTEAFF.

The chain joins TRBV4-1 to TRBJ2-5; 7 positions match TRBD1. The CDR3 runs to 16 residues. Germline V gene sequence: CDR1 MGHRA, CDR2 YSYEKL. Losses at the gene ends were 3 bases for V and 0 bases for J; bases not matched to a gene: 7. CDR3 protein: CASSHLLGTDQETQYF. Here the CDR3 DNA reads TGCGCCAGCAGCCATCTTTTAGGGACAGACCAAGAGACCCAGTACTTC.

V usage is TRBV9 and J usage is TRBJ2-1, with 9 positions matching TRBD2. This CDR3 is built from 16 residues. Germline assignment: CDR1 SGDLS and CDR2 YYNGEE. The V gene end was trimmed by 3 bases and the J gene end by 6 bases; junction bases not matched to a gene: 10. CDR3 coding DNA: TGTGCCAGCAGCGAGACCGGGACTAGCCGGTTCAATGAGCAGTTCTTC. Its protein product is CASSETGTSRFNEQFF.

The V call is TRBV5-1, the J call TRBJ1-3, with a weak D call TRBD1 (5 bases). V dropped 4 bases and J dropped 4 bases, with 15 bases sitting between them. Germline V gives CDR1 SGHRS, CDR2 YFSETQ. The CDR3 has 15 residues. CDR3 sequence reads: CASSPEEGAGNTIYF. The CDR3 coding sequence is TGCGCCAGCAGCCCTGAGGAAGGGGCGGGAAACACCATATATTTT.

The V call is TRBV6-1, the J call TRBJ2-5, with D perhaps TRBD1 (6 bases). Trimming shortened V by 7 bases and J by 5 bases, and 17 bases separated the two germline ends. Germline-derived CDR1 and CDR2 are MNHNS and SASEGT. This CDR3 is 14 amino acids long. CDR3 coding DNA: TGTGCCAGCACCTATGACAGGACCAGGGAGACCCAGTACTTC. Its translation is CASTYDRTRETQYF.

This chain connects TRBV28 to TRBJ1-2, with 9 bases aligning to TRBD1. CDR3 length: 16 residues. V shed 2 bases and J 8 bases; nucleotides not matched to a gene: 12. CDR1 and CDR2 from the germline V gene are MDHEN and SYDVKM. The CDR3 here is CASSLGGGQGRGGYTF. CDR3 nucleotides: TGTGCCAGCAGTTTAGGGGGTGGACAGGGGCGAGGCGGCTACACCTTC.